The sequence of this T cell receptor (beta chain) was determined in a study of human T cells and chemical hapten exposure. Time point meaning: pre-sensitization, week 0. The treatment here: therapeutic diphenylcyclopropenone sensitization with weekly scalp DPC. TCRdb re-called the RACE reads through MiXCR, storing one row per CDR3 protein. The sample includes about 300,000 distinct CDR3 sequences, over 5% seen only once; the top ten take around 8%. Germline CDR1 and CDR2: MNHNS and SASEGT. The CDR3 consists of 15 residues. V gave up 1 base and J gave up 6 bases, with 14 bases separating them. This clonotype was counted a few times.

This chain uses TRBV6-1 with TRBJ2-3; D might be TRBD1 or TRBD2, each matching 5 bases. The clonotype originates from a woman aged 18-30 years with alopecia areata. Some clones in this sample may be carry-over from other donors' samples. Sequenced material: whole blood, taken in connection with sensitization to the hapten diphenylcyclopropenone (DPC). The CDR3: CASSEERGPGDTQYF. CDR3 DNA: TGTGCCAGCAGTGAAGAGAGGGGTCCGGGGGATACGCAGTATTTT.